This TCR beta chain originates from a study of T cell responses to AZD1222 COVID-19 vaccine. This CDR3 is 14 amino acids long. V gave up 6 bases and J gave up 5 bases; unmatched junction bases: 5. Germline CDR1 reads MRHNA; CDR2 reads SNTAGT. Data came from immunoSEQ multiplex PCR; TCRdb stores just in-frame clones and leaves some out. The table includes 150,000 or so clones, around 92% detected once. Second doses were pooled across both intervals (about 4 or about 12 weeks). This clone was found once. Its cognate antigen is unknown. Whole-study results and caveats: At baseline, seropositivity was found in only six or seven AZD1222 recipients. Two doses of AZD1222 preceded a rise in Spike-specific TCR breadth and depth.

The sample here was peripheral blood, taken 28 days after the second AZD1222 dose. The receptor was isolated from an adult who received the AZD1222 COVID-19 vaccine. V is TRBV6-4 and J is TRBJ2-7; 12 nucleotides agree with TRBD2. The CDR3 loop is CASSQTSGSHEQYF. Here the CDR3 DNA reads TGTGCCAGCAGCCAGACTAGCGGGAGCCACGAGCAGTACTTC.